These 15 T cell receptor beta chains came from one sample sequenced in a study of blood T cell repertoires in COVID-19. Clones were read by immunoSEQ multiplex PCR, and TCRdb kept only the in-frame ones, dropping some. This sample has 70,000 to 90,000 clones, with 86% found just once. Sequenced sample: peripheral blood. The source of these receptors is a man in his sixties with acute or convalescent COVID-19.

The CDR3 protein is CAIREDRGTYGYTF. CDR3 in DNA: TGTGCCATCAGGGAGGACAGGGGGACCTATGGCTACACCTTC. The chain carries TRBV10-3 and TRBJ1-2; TRBD1 matches 10 bases. V trimming: 6 bases; J trimming: 4 bases; junction bases outside the gene matches: 5. From germline, CDR1 is ENHRY and CDR2 SYGVKD. The CDR3 runs to 14 residues.

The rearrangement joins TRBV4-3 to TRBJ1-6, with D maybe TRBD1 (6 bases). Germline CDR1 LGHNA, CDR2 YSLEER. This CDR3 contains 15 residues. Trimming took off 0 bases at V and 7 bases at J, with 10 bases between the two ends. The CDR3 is CASSQERTANSPLHF. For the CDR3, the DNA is TGCGCCAGCAGCCAAGAGCGGACAGCCAATTCACCCCTCCACTTT.

The CDR3 DNA reads TGTGCCAGTCTCCACACTGAAGCTTTCTTT. Encoded protein: CASLHTEAFF. J is TRBJ1-1 and V is TRBV19; D is unclear. The CDR3 is 10 residues long. Trimming took off 8 bases at V and 3 bases at J, with 4 bases between the two ends. In germline, CDR1 is LNHDA, CDR2 SQIVND (reference sequence).

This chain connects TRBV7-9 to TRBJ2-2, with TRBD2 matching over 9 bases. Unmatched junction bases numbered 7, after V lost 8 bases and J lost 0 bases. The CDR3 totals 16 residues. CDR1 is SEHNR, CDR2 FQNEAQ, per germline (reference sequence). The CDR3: CASPTGLASNTGELFF. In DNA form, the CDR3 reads TGTGCCAGCCCAACCGGACTAGCGTCGAACACCGGGGAGCTGTTTTTT.

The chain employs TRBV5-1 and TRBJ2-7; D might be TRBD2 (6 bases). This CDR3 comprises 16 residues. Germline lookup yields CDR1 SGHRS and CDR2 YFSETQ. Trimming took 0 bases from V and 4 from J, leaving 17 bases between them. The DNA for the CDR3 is TGCGCCAGCAGCTTGGTGGTGGGGGGACTCGCATACGAGCAGTACTTC. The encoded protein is CASSLVVGGLAYEQYF.

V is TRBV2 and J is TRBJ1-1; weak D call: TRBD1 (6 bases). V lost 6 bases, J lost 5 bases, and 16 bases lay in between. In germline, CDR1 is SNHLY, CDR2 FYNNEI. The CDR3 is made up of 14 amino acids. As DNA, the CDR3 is TGTGCCAGCAGCCGGGACACCGCAGGGACTGAAGCTTTCTTT. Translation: CASSRDTAGTEAFF. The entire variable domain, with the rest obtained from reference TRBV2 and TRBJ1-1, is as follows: EPEVTQTPSHQVTQMGQEVILRCVPISNHLYFYWYRQILGQKVEFLVSFYNNEISEKSEIFDDQFSVERPDGSNFTLKIRSTKLEDSAMYFCASSRDTAGTEAFFGQGTRLTVV.

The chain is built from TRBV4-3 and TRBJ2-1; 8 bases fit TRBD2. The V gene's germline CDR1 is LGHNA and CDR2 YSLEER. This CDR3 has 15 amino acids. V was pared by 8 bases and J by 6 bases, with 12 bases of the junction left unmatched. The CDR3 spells CASGRGGGQGNEQFF. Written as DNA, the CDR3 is TGCGCCAGCGGAAGGGGCGGGGGGCAAGGCAATGAGCAGTTCTTC.

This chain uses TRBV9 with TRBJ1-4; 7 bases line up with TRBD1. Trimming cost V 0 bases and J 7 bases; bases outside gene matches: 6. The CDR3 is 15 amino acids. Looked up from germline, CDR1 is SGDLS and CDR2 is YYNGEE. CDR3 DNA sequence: TGTGCCAGCAGCGTAGAGGGGCGACAGGGTGAAAAACTGTTTTTT. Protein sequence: CASSVEGRQGEKLFF.

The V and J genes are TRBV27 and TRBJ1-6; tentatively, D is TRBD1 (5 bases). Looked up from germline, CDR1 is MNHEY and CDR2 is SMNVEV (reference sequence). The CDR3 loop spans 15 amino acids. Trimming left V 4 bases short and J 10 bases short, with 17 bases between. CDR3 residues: CASSSLQVLGSPLHF. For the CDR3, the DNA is TGTGCCAGCAGTTCGTTACAGGTCCTTGGATCACCCCTCCACTTT.

The CDR3 DNA reads TGTGCCAGCAGTTTTGGCAGAGGCCCCAATCAGCCCCAGCATTTT. It encodes CASSFGRGPNQPQHF. The chain combines TRBV6-6 with TRBJ1-5; D is uncertain. Trimming stripped 4 bases from V and 3 bases from J, with 13 bases between. Germline CDR1 reads MNHNY; CDR2 reads SVGAGI (reference sequence). The length of the CDR3 is 15 residues.

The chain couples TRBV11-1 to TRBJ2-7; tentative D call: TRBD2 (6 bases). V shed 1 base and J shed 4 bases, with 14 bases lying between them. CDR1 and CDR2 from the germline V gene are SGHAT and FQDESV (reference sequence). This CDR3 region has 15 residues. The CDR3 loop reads CASSLGWGTPYEQYF. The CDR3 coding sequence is TGTGCCAGCAGCTTAGGGTGGGGGACTCCTTACGAGCAGTACTTC.

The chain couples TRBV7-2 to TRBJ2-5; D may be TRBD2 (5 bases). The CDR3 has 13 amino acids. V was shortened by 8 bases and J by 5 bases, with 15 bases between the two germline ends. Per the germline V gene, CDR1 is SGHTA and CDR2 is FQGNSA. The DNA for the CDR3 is TGTGCCAGCGCCGCTGGCGGGTGGGAGACCCAGTACTTC. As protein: CASAAGGWETQYF.

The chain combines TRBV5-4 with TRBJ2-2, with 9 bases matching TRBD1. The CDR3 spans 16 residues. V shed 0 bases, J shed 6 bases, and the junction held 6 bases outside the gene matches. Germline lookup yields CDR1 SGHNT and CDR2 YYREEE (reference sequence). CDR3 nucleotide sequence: TGTGCCAGCAGCTTGGGGGGACAGGGTCCCGCCGGGGAGCTGTTTTTT. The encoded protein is CASSLGGQGPAGELFF.

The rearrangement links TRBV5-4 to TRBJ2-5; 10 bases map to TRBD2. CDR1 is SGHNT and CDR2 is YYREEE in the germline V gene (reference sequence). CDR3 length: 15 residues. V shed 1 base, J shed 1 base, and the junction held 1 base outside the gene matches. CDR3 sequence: CASSLIAGGQETQYF. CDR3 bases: TGTGCCAGCAGCTTGATAGCGGGAGGCCAAGAGACCCAGTACTTC.

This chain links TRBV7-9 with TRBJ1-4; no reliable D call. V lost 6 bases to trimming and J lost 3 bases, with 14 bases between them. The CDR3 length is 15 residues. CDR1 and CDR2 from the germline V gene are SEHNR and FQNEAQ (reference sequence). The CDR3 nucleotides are TGTGCCAGCAGTTATCTATCGAGGGCTAATGAAAAACTGTTTTTT. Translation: CASSYLSRANEKLFF.